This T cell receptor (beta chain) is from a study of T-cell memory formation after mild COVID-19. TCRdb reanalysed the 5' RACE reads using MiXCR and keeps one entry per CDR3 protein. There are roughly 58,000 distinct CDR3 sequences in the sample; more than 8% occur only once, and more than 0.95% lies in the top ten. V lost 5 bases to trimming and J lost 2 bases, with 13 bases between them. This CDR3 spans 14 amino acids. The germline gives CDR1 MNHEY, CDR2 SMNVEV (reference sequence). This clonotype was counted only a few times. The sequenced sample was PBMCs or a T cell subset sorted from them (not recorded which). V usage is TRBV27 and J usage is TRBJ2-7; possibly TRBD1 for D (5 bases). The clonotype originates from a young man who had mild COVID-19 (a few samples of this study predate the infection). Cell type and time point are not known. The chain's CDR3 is CASSRSGHPYEQYV. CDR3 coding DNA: TGTGCCAGCAGTCGGTCAGGACACCCCTACGAGCAGTACGTC.